The 23 T cell receptor beta chains presented below share a single source sample, sequenced in a study of blood T cell repertoires in COVID-19. Using immunoSEQ multiplex PCR, the repertoire was profiled, and TCRdb retains in-frame clones only, with some absent. The sample lists approximately 300,000 clones, around four fifths seen once, with around 4.2% in the top ten. Material: peripheral blood. These receptors were taken from a woman aged 50 to 60 with active or convalescent COVID-19.

The chain employs TRBV5-1 and TRBJ2-5; the D gene is possibly TRBD1 (5 bases). With 3 bases removed from V and 1 base from J, the gap between germline ends came to 10 bases. The germline gives CDR1 SGHRS, CDR2 YFSETQ. The CDR3 consists of 14 residues. Here the CDR3 reads CASSSTGRQETQYF. CDR3 coding DNA: TGCGCCAGCAGCTCTACAGGACGCCAAGAGACCCAGTACTTC.

The rearrangement links TRBV5-6 to TRBJ2-1; 11 positions agree with TRBD2. From germline, CDR1 is SGHDT and CDR2 YYEEEE. The CDR3 is 17 residues long. After removal of 7 bases from V and 10 bases from J, the junction contained 19 bases not matched to a gene. The CDR3 coding sequence is TGTGCCAGCCTCTCATATCGGACTAGCGGGTTTGAGGGCGAGCAGTTCTTC. It is translated as CASLSYRTSGFEGEQFF.

The chain uses TRBV18 and TRBJ1-5; 7 bases are shared with TRBD1. Germline V gene lookup returns CDR1 KGHSH and CDR2 LQKENI. With V trimmed by 5 bases and J by 4 bases, 2 bases remained unmatched. This CDR3 is 13 amino acids long. The CDR3 reads CASSSQGNQPQHF. CDR3 nucleotides: TGTGCCAGCTCATCACAGGGGAATCAGCCCCAGCATTTT.

The chain couples TRBV5-1 to TRBJ2-3, with TRBD2 as a possible D gene (6 bases). Germline assignment: CDR1 SGHRS and CDR2 YFSETQ. V lost 0 bases and J 4 bases, leaving 12 bases between the germline ends. CDR3 length: 15 residues. CDR3 bases: TGCGCCAGCAGCTTGGGACTAGGGGCAGCAGATACGCAGTATTTT. Its protein product is CASSLGLGAADTQYF.

The chain carries TRBV6-5 and TRBJ2-1; 8 nucleotides match TRBD1. V shed 2 bases, J shed 7 bases, and the junction held 7 bases outside the gene matches. The CDR3 is 15 amino acids. Germline values: CDR1 MNHEY, CDR2 SVGAGI. CDR3 loop: CASSYAQGGRNEQFF. As DNA, the CDR3 is TGTGCCAGCAGTTACGCACAGGGGGGTAGGAATGAGCAGTTCTTC.

CDR3 nucleotides: TGTGCCAGCAGCTCCGATCTTAGCGGGAGGTGGGACAATGAGCAGTTCTTC. Protein: CASSSDLSGRWDNEQFF. The chain has TRBV27 and TRBJ2-1; 10 bases map to TRBD2. Germline lookup yields CDR1 MNHEY and CDR2 SMNVEV (reference sequence). This CDR3 has 17 amino acids. V trimming: 6 bases; J trimming: 5 bases; junction bases outside the gene matches: 13.

The genes are TRBV7-3 and TRBJ1-2; 7 bases align to TRBD1. The CDR3 covers 13 residues. The V and J ends lost 5 bases and 4 bases, in that order; junction bases with no gene match: 4. Germline V gene data show CDR1 as SGHTA and CDR2 as FQGTGA. In nucleotides, the CDR3 is TGTGCCAGCAGCCTGAGACAGGGCTATGGCTACACCTTC. Translating gives CASSLRQGYGYTF. Complete variable domain (other parts from reference TRBV7-3 and TRBJ1-2): GAGVSQTPSNKVTEKGKYVELRCDPISGHTALYWYRQSLGQGPEFLIYFQGTGAADDSGLPNDRFFAVRPEGSVSTLKIQRTERGDSAVYLCASSLRQGYGYTFGSGTRLTVV.

V is TRBV11-2 and J is TRBJ2-2; 10 bases are shared with TRBD2. This CDR3 region has 16 residues. Germline assignment: CDR1 SGHAT and CDR2 FQNNGV. Trimming cost V 5 bases and J 2 bases; bases outside gene matches: 5. As DNA, the CDR3 is TGTGCCAGCAGCCCGCGGACTAGCGGTAACACCGGGGAGCTGTTTTTT. Translation gives CASSPRTSGNTGELFF.

The V gene is TRBV29-1, the J gene TRBJ1-3; D may be TRBD1 (6 bases). The CDR3 spans 16 residues. With 6 bases removed from V and 0 bases from J, the gap between germline ends came to 18 bases. Germline-derived CDR1 and CDR2 are SQVTM and ANQGSEA. In DNA form, the CDR3 reads TGCAGCGTCCGGCAGGGGTCTTCTCTCTCTGGAAACACCATATATTTT. Its translation is CSVRQGSSLSGNTIYF.

This chain uses TRBV2 with TRBJ1-5; no clear D. Germline V lookup: CDR1 SNHLY, CDR2 FYNNEI. The CDR3 contains 12 residues. The germline V and J ends were trimmed by 4 bases and 5 bases, with 6 bases remaining between them. CDR3 nucleotide sequence: TGTGCCAGCAGTGGTCGGGATCAGCCCCAGCATTTT. Encoded protein: CASSGRDQPQHF.

This rearrangement joins TRBV6-1 to TRBJ2-5; D possibly corresponds to TRBD1 (5 bases). Germline V gene lookup returns CDR1 MNHNS and CDR2 SASEGT. Trimming left V 2 bases short and J 7 bases short, with 17 bases between. CDR3 size: 15 residues. CDR3 residues: CASSEIRQPVGTQYF. In DNA, the CDR3 is TGTGCCAGCAGTGAAATTCGACAGCCCGTTGGGACCCAGTACTTC.

This clone has a count of ten or more. The rearrangement uses TRBV25-1 and TRBJ1-1; D is unresolved. V was shortened by 3 bases and J by 5 bases, with 16 bases between the two germline ends. The CDR3 is 15 amino acids. Germline V CDR1 and CDR2: MGHDK, SYGVNS. CDR3 DNA: TGTGCCAGCAGTGAGATTTACAGCCCAAGGACTGAAGCTTTCTTT. Translated: CASSEIYSPRTEAFF. Looking up the rest from reference TRBV25-1 and TRBJ1-1 gives the full variable domain: EADIYQTPRYLVIGTGKKITLECSQTMGHDKMYWYQQDPGMELHLIHYSYGVNSTEKGDLSSESTVSRIRTEHFPLTLESARPSHTSQYLCASSEIYSPRTEAFFGQGTRLTVV.

V and J are TRBV5-1 and TRBJ2-7, with 12 nucleotides matching TRBD1. Germline V lookup: CDR1 SGHRS, CDR2 YFSETQ. The CDR3 covers 16 residues. J was trimmed by 4 bases and V by 0 bases; bases with no gene match: 5. The CDR3 DNA sequence: TGCGCCAGCAGCTTGGCTTGGGACAGGGGGCTTTACGAGCAGTACTTC. Its translation: CASSLAWDRGLYEQYF. The complete variable domain, with remaining parts taken from reference TRBV5-1 and TRBJ2-7, reads KAGVTQTPRYLIKTRGQQVTLSCSPISGHRSVSWYQQTPGQGLQFLFEYFSETQRNKGNFPGRFSGRQFSNSRSEMNVSTLELGDSALYLCASSLAWDRGLYEQYFGPGTRLTVT.

The chain carries TRBV19 and TRBJ2-1; 11 bases fit TRBD2. CDR1 is LNHDA and CDR2 is SQIVND in the germline V gene (reference sequence). The CDR3 has 15 amino acids. Trimming cost V 9 bases and J 6 bases; bases outside gene matches: 10. CDR3 in amino acids: CASQKVAGGFNEQFF. DNA for the CDR3: TGTGCCAGCCAAAAGGTAGCGGGAGGGTTCAATGAGCAGTTCTTC.

V is TRBV6-2 or TRBV6-3 and J is TRBJ1-1; TRBD1 agrees at 7 bases. This CDR3 region has 14 residues. V lost 7 bases and J lost 1; bases outside the gene matches: 6. Germline lookup yields CDR1 MNHEY and CDR2 SVGEGT. DNA of the CDR3: TGTGCCAGCATCCCAGACAGGGCGAACACTGAAGCTTTCTTT. It encodes CASIPDRANTEAFF.

About this clone itself: Other DNA sequences in the same sample also yield this CDR3. The chain employs TRBV6-6 and TRBJ1-5; 12 nucleotides agree with TRBD1. V was pared by 5 bases and J by 7 bases, with 6 bases of the junction left unmatched. From germline, CDR1 is MNHNY and CDR2 SVGAGI (reference sequence). The CDR3 is 15 residues long. The CDR3 DNA is TGTGCCAGCAGTCCGGGACAGGGGGCCAACCAGCCCCAGCATTTT. Its protein product is CASSPGQGANQPQHF.

This chain links TRBV12-3 or TRBV12-4 with TRBJ2-5; no clear D gene. CDR3 size: 13 residues. Trimming left V 3 bases short and J 2 bases short, with 7 bases between. The DNA for the CDR3 is TGTGCCAGCAGTTTGGCGGAACAAGAGACCCAGTACTTC. Translation: CASSLAEQETQYF.

The V call is TRBV7-9, the J call TRBJ2-5; perhaps TRBD2 as D (5 bases). Germline CDR1 is SEHNR and CDR2 is FQNEAQ (reference sequence). The CDR3 consists of 16 residues. Trimming stripped 5 bases from V and 5 bases from J, with 21 bases between. CDR3 region: CASSARGSTMGETQYF. Written as DNA, the CDR3 is TGTGCCAGCAGCGCCCGCGGGTCAACCATGGGGGAGACCCAGTACTTC.

V and J are TRBV5-6 and TRBJ2-5, with 7 bases lining up with TRBD1. The CDR3 covers 16 residues. The junction had 9 bases not matched to a gene; V was cut back by 0 bases and J by 4 bases. The germline CDR1 and CDR2 sequences are SGHDT and YYEEEE. The CDR3 coding sequence is TGTGCCAGCAGCTTGGACAGGGGCCTGGTGGGAGAGACCCAGTACTTC. Amino acid sequence: CASSLDRGLVGETQYF.

V usage is TRBV3-1 (or the pseudogene TRBV3-2) and J usage is TRBJ1-2, with a weak D call TRBD1 (6 bases). This CDR3 has 13 amino acids. Trimming cost V 6 bases and J 8 bases, with 16 bases left between them. The germline CDR1 and CDR2 sequences are LGHDT and YNNKEL (reference sequence). Written as DNA, the CDR3 is TGTGCCAGCAGTCGTACAGGGCAGGGAGGCTACACCTTC. Its protein product is CASSRTGQGGYTF.

This chain connects TRBV7-9 to TRBJ2-2; 9 bases are a match to TRBD2. The CDR3 is made up of 15 amino acids. Germline-derived CDR1 and CDR2 are SEHNR and FQNEAQ (reference sequence). The J segment lost 5 bases and the V segment lost 4 bases, leaving 5 bases of the junction unmatched. CDR3 sequence reads: CASSSASGKTGELFF. Here the CDR3 DNA reads TGTGCCAGCAGCTCAGCTAGCGGGAAGACCGGGGAGCTGTTTTTT.

The chain couples TRBV19 to TRBJ2-5, with TRBD2 identical over 8 bases. V shed 8 bases, J shed 4 bases, and the junction held 12 bases outside the gene matches. Germline CDR1 and CDR2: LNHDA and SQIVND (reference sequence). This CDR3 contains 15 residues. The CDR3 sequence is CASSKPSGGGETQYF. The DNA of the CDR3 is TGTGCCAGTTCTAAACCCTCGGGGGGGGGAGAGACCCAGTACTTC.

Regarding this clone: This may be a read error, as it is one base from a much larger clone. The chain couples TRBV12-3 or TRBV12-4 to TRBJ1-1, with D possibly matching TRBD1 (5 bases). CDR3 length equals 11 residues. The germline V and J ends were trimmed by 8 bases and 5 bases, with 9 bases remaining between them. The CDR3 DNA follows: TGTGCCAGCCAGGGAGGAACTGAAGCTTTCTTT. Its protein is CASQGGTEAFF.